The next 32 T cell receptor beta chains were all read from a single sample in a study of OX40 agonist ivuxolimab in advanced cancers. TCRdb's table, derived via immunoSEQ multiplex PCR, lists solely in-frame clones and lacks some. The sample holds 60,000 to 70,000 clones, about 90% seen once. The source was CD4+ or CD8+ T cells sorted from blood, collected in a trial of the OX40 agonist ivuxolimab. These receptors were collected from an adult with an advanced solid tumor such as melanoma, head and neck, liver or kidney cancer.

CDR3 coding DNA: TGTGCCAGCAGCTCTCCGTCCCGGGACAGGGTCCGGGAGGAAAAACTGTTTTTT. Amino acids: CASSSPSRDRVREEKLFF. The chain combines TRBV7-9 with TRBJ1-4; 9 nucleotides line up with TRBD1. The CDR3 totals 18 residues. V was pared by 4 bases and J by 8 bases, with 17 bases of the junction left unmatched. Per the germline V gene, CDR1 is SEHNR and CDR2 is FQNEAQ (reference sequence).

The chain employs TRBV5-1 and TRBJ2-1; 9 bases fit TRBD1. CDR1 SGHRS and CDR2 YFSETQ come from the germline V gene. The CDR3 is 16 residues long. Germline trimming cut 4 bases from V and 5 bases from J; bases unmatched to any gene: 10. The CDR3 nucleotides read TGCGCCAGCAGCCCGGGGGACAGGGTATGGGACAATGAGCAGTTCTTC. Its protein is CASSPGDRVWDNEQFF.

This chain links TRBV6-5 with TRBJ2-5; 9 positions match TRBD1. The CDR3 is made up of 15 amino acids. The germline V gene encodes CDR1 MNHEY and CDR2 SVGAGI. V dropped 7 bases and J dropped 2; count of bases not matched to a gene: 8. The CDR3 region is CASNLQGARQETQYF. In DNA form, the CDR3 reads TGTGCCAGCAACTTACAGGGGGCAAGGCAAGAGACCCAGTACTTC.

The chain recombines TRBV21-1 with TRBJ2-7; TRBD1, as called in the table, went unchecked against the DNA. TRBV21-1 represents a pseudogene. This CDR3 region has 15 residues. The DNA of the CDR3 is TGTGCCAGCAGCTACAGGGGAGAGGTCTACTACGAGCAGTACTTC. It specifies CASSYRGEVYYEQYF.

The CDR3 coding sequence is TGTGCCAGCAGCGACGGGACAGGGCTTGGCACAGATACGCAGTATTTT. Translating it yields CASSDGTGLGTDTQYF. The chain joins TRBV7-3 to TRBJ2-3; TRBD1 matches 9 bases. The trim removed 5 bases at V and 1 base at J, leaving 7 bases unmatched. CDR1 and CDR2 from the germline V gene are SGHTA and FQGTGA. This CDR3 comprises 16 residues.

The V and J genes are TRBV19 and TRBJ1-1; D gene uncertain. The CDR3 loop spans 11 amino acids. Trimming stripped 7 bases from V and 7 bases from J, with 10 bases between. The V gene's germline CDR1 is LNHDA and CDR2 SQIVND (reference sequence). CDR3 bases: TGTGCCAGTACCCTCCTCGGTGAAGCTTTCTTT. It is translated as CASTLLGEAFF.

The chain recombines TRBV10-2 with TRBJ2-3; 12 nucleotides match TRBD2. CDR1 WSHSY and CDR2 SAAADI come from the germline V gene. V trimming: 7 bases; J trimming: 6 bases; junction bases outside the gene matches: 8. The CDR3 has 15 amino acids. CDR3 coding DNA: TGCGCCAGCACCTCGACTAGCGGGAGAGGGGATACGCAGTATTTT. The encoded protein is CASTSTSGRGDTQYF.

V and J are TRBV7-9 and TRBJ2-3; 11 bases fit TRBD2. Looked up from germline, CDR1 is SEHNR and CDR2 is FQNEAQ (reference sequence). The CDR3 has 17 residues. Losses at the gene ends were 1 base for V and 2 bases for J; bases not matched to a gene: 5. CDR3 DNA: TGTGCCAGCAGCTTAGTGGTAGCGGGGGGGTACACAGATACGCAGTATTTT. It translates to CASSLVVAGGYTDTQYF. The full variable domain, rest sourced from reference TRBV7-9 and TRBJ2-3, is DTGVSQNPRHKITKRGQNVTFRCDPISEHNRLYWYRQTLGQGPEFLTYFQNEAQLEKSRLLSDRFSAERPKGSFSTLEIQRTEQGDSAMYLCASSLVVAGGYTDTQYFGPGTRLTVL.

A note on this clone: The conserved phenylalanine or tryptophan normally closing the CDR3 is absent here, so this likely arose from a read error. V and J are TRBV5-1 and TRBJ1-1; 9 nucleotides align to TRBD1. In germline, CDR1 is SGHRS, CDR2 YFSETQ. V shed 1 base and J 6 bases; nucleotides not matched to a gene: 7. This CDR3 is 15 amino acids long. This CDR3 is CASSLPGTGSAEAFL. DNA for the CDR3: TGCGCCAGCAGCTTGCCCGGGACAGGGTCTGCTGAAGCTTTCCTT.

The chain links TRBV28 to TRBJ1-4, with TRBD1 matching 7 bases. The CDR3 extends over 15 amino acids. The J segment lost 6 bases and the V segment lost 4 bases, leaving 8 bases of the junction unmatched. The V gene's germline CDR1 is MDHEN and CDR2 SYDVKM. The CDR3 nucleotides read TGTGCCAGCAGTTCTCGTGAAGGGGGCGATGAAAAACTGTTTTTT. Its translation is CASSSREGGDEKLFF.

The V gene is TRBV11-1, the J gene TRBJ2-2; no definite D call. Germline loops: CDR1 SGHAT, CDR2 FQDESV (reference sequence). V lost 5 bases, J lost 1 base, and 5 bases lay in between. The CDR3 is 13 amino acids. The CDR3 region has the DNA TGTGCCAGCAGCGGGCAGAACACCGGGGAGCTGTTTTTT. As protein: CASSGQNTGELFF.

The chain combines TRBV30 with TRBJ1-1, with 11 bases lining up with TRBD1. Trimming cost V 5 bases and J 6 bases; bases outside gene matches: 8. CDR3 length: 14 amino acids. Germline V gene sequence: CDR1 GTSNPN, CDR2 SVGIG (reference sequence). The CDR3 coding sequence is TGTGCCTGGGGACCGGGACAGGGGGTGCCTGAAGCTTTCTTT. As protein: CAWGPGQGVPEAFF.

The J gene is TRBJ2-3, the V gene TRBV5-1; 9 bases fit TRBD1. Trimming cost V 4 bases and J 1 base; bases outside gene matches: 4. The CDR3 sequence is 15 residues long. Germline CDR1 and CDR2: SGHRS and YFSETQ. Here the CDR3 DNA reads TGCGCCAGCAGCCCGGGACAGGGAGGCACAGATACGCAGTATTTT. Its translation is CASSPGQGGTDTQYF.

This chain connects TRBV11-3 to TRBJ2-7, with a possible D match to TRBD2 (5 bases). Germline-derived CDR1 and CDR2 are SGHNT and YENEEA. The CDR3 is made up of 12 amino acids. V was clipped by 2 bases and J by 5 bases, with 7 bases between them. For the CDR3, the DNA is TGTGCCAGCAGCTTACGGGGAGACGAGCAGTACTTC. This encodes CASSLRGDEQYF.

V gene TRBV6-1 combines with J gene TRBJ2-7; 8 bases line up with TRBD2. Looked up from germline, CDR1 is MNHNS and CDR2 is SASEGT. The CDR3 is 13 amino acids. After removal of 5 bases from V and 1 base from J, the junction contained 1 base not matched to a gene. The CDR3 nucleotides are TGTGCCAGCAGTCTAGCGGGTTCCTACGAGCAGTACTTC. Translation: CASSLAGSYEQYF.

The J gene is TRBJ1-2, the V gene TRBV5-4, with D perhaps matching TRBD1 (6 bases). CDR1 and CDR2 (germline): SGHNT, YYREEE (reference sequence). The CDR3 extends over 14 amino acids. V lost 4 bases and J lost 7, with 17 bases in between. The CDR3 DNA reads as TGTGCCAGCAGCCGGACGAAGGGCAGGGGTGGCTACACCTTC. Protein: CASSRTKGRGGYTF.

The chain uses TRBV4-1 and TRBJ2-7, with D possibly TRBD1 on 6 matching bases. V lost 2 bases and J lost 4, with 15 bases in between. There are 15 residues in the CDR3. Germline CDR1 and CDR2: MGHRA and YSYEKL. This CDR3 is CASSQLDRPGYEQYF. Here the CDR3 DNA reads TGCGCCAGCAGCCAACTAGACAGGCCGGGTTACGAGCAGTACTTC.

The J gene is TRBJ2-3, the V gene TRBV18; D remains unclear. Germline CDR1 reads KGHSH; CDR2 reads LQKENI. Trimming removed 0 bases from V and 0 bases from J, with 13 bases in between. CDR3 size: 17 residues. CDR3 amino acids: CASSPPVTPYSTDTQYF. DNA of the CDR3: TGTGCCAGCTCACCACCGGTAACGCCCTATAGCACAGATACGCAGTATTTT.

CDR3 loop: CASSSDRQETQYF. DNA of the CDR3: TGTGCCAGCAGCTCGGACAGGCAAGAGACCCAGTACTTC. This sequence joins TRBV7-3 and TRBJ2-5; the match to TRBD1 covers 7 bases. The J segment lost 2 bases and the V segment lost 4 bases, leaving 1 base of the junction unmatched. Looked up from germline, CDR1 is SGHTA and CDR2 is FQGTGA. CDR3 length: 13 residues.

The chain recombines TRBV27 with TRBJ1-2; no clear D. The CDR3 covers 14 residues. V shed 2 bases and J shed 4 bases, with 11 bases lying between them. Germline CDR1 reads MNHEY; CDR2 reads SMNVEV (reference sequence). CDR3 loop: CASSLKSPVYGYTF. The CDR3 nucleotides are TGTGCCAGCAGTTTAAAATCGCCAGTCTATGGCTACACCTTC.

The CDR3 DNA reads as TGTGCCAGTAGTCCCCGGGACCCACACTCCTACAATGAGCAGTTCTTC. Translated, it gives CASSPRDPHSYNEQFF. The chain is built from TRBV19 and TRBJ2-1; possibly TRBD1 or TRBD2 for D (5 bases each). Germline CDR1 is LNHDA and CDR2 is SQIVND (reference sequence). The CDR3 runs 16 residues. V was shortened by 5 bases and J by 0 bases, with 14 bases between the two germline ends.

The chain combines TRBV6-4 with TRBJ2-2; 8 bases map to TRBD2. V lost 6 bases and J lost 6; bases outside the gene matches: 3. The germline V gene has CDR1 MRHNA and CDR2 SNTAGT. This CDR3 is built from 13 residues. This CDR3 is CASSPTSAGELFF. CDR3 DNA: TGTGCCAGCAGCCCGACTAGCGCCGGGGAGCTGTTTTTT.

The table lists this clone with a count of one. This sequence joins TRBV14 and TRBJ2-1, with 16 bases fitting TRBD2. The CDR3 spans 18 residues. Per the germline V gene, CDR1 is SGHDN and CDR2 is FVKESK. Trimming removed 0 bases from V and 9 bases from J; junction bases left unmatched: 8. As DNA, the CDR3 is TGTGCCAGCAGCCAAGAAATCACCGGGACTAGCGGGAGGGGTGAGCAGTTCTTC. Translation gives CASSQEITGTSGRGEQFF.

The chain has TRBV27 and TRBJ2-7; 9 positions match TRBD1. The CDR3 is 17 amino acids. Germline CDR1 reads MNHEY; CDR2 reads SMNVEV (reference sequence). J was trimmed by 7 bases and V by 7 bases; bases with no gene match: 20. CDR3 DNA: TGTGCCAGCAAATACAAACAGGGGGCGGGCTACGAGATAGAGCAGTACTTC. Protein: CASKYKQGAGYEIEQYF.

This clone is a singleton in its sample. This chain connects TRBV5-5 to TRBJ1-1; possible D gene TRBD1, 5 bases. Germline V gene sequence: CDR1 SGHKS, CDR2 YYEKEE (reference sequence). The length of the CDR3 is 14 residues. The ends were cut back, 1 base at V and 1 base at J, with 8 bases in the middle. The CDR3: CASSLRQTNTEAFF. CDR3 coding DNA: TGTGCCAGCAGCTTGAGACAGACGAACACTGAAGCTTTCTTT.

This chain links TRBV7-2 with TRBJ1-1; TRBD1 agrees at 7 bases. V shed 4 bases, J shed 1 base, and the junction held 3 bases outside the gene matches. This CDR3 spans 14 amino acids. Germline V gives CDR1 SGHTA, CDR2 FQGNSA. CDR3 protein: CASSWSGGNTEAFF. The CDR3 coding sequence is TGTGCCAGCAGCTGGTCAGGGGGGAACACTGAAGCTTTCTTT.

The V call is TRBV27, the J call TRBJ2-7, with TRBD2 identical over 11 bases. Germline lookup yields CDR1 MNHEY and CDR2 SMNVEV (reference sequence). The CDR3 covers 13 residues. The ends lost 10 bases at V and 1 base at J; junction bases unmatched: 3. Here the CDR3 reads CATRLAGSYEQYF. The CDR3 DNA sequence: TGTGCCACCCGACTAGCGGGGTCCTACGAGCAGTACTTC.

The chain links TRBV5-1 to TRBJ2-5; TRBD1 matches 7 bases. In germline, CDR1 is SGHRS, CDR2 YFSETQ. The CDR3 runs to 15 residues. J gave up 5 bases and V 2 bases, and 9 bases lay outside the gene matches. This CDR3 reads CASSFPGQSWETQYF. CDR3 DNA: TGCGCCAGCAGCTTCCCGGGACAGTCGTGGGAGACCCAGTACTTC.

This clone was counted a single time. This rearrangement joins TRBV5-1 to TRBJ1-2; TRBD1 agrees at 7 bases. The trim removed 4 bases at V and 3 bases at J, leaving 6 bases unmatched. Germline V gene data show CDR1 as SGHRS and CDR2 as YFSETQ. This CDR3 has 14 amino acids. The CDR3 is CASSPGQSYYGYTF. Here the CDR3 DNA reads TGCGCCAGCAGCCCGGGACAGTCCTACTATGGCTACACCTTC.

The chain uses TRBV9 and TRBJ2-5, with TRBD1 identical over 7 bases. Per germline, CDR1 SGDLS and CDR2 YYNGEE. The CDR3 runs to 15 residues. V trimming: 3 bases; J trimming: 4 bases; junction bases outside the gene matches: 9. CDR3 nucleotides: TGTGCCAGCAGCGGACAGGGTGGGATAGGAGAGACCCAGTACTTC. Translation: CASSGQGGIGETQYF. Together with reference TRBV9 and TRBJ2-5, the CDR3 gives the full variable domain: DSGVTQTPKHLITATGQRVTLRCSPRSGDLSVYWYQQSLDQGLQFLIQYYNGEERAKGNILERFSAQQFPDLHSELNLSSLELGDSALYFCASSGQGGIGETQYFGPGTRLLVL.

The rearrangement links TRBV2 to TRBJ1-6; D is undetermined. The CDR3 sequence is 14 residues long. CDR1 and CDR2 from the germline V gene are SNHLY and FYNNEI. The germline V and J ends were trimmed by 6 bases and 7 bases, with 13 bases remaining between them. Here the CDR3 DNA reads TGTGCCAGCAGCCCCGCGCAGCCCAATTCACCCCTCCACTTT. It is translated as CASSPAQPNSPLHF.

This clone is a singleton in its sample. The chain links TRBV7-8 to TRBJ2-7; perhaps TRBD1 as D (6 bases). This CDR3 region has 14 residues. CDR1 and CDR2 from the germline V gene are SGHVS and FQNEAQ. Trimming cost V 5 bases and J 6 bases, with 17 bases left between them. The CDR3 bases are TGTGCCAGCAGCCCCATGGGGGCGGAAGGCGAGCAGTACTTC. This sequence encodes CASSPMGAEGEQYF.